A selection of T cell receptor beta chains follows, all from one sample in a study of beta chain features in type 1 diabetes. Libraries were prepared by immunoSEQ multiplex PCR; TCRdb keeps only in-frame clonotypes and omits some of them. Of around 250,000 clones detected, more than 11% appear once; the ten largest clones hold approximately 0.021%. Source material: naive CD4+ T cells from blood. Every receptor here comes from a man aged 25-40 years with type 1 diabetes. The CDR3 runs from the conserved cysteine through the conserved F or W. A D gene is named only where the DNA matches it firmly. Expanded clones get a size class; other rows say once, few or many, or leave the size out.

>NA|NA|TRBJ1-2|TRBV6-1
CASKRGEDGYTF
TGTGCCAGCAAACGGGGGGAAGATGGCTACACCTTC
>NA|NA|TRBJ2-5|TRBV28
CASSFPIETQYF
TGTGCCAGCAGTTTTCCCATAGAGACCCAGTACTTC
>NA|NA|TRBJ1-1|TRBV29-1
CSVDINTEAFF
TGCAGCGTTGATATAAACACTGAAGCTTTCTTT
>NA|NA|TRBJ2-5|TRBV4-2
CASSHERTKETQYF
TGTGCCAGCAGCCACGAGCGCACAAAAGAGACCCAGTACTTC
>NA|NA|TRBJ1-5|TRBV19
CASSKGSNQPQHF
TGTGCCAGTAGTAAGGGGAGCAATCAGCCCCAGCATTTT
>NA|TRBD1|TRBJ1-2|TRBV11-2
CASSTRTGHYGYTF
TGTGCCAGCAGCACCCGGACAGGGCACTATGGCTACACCTTC
>NA|NA|TRBJ2-3|TRBV21-1
CAARRFTDTQYF
TGTGCCGCCAGGCGCTTCACAGATACGCAGTATTTT
>few|NA|TRBJ2-3|TRBV29-1
CSGRTDTQYF
TGCAGCGGTCGGACAGATACGCAGTATTTT
>few|NA|TRBJ2-5|TRBV6-1
CASGRLGFKETQYF
TGTGCCAGCGGCAGACTAGGATTCAAAGAGACCCAGTACTTC
>few|NA|TRBJ2-1|TRBV21-1
CARAAWWGLSYNEQFF
TGTGCCAGAGCAGCTTGGTGGGGGCTCTCCTACAATGAGCAGTTCTTC
>few|TRBD2|TRBJ2-7|TRBV29-1
CSVESGGLYEQYF
TGCAGCGTTGAATCGGGGGGGCTCTACGAGCAGTACTTC
>few|NA|TRBJ1-2|TRBV30
CAWSEAKTYGYTF
TGTGCCTGGAGTGAAGCTAAAACCTATGGCTACACCTTC
>few|TRBD1|TRBJ2-5|TRBV30
CASGQLIEQYF
TGTGCCTCGGGACAGCTTATTGAGCAGTACTTC
>few|NA|TRBJ2-3|TRBV11-2
CASSETGQTGTDTQYF
TGTGCCAGCAGCGAAACCGGGCAGACAGGCACAGATACGCAGTATTTT
>few|TRBD1|TRBJ2-5|TRBV5-4
CASSWDRGLEETQYF
TGTGCCAGCAGCTGGGACAGGGGGCTCGAAGAGACCCAGTACTTC
>few|NA|TRBJ1-2|TRBV19
CASSKGQPSVGYTF
TGTGCCAGTAGTAAGGGACAACCGTCAGTTGGCTACACCTTC
>NA|NA|TRBJ2-3|TRBV9
CASSVARALADTQYF
TGTGCCAGCAGCGTAGCTCGAGCCTTGGCAGATACGCAGTATTTT
>few|TRBD1|TRBJ2-3|TRBV6-5
CASRPGQGQTQYF
TGTGCCAGCAGACCCGGACAGGGGCAGACGCAGTATTTT
>few|TRBD1|TRBJ2-4|TRBV5-1
CASSLGDRVQNIQYF
TGCGCCAGCAGCTTGGGGGACAGGGTCCAAAACATTCAGTACTTC
>few|TRBD1|TRBJ1-1|TRBV9
CASSDQRGDRGSNTEAFF
TGTGCCAGCAGCGATCAAAGAGGGGACAGGGGGTCGAACACTGAAGCTTTCTTT
>few|NA|TRBJ2-7|TRBV29-1
CSVEKEGIYEQYF
TGCAGCGTTGAAAAGGAGGGAATCTACGAGCAGTACTTC
>NA|TRBD1|TRBJ2-6|TRBV27
CASSVGQGKGANVLTF
TGTGCCAGCAGTGTGGGACAGGGAAAGGGGGCCAACGTCCTGACTTTC
>NA|TRBD1|TRBJ2-3|TRBV5-1
CASSLAPGQGDTQYF
TGCGCCAGCAGCTTGGCCCCGGGACAGGGGGATACGCAGTATTTT
>few|NA|TRBJ2-1|TRBV19
CASSIRGALYNEQFF
TGTGCCAGTAGTATTCGGGGGGCCCTTTACAATGAGCAGTTCTTC
>few|NA|TRBJ2-7|TRBV7-9
CASSLASKTPLEQYF
TGTGCCAGCAGCTTAGCGTCCAAAACTCCCCTCGAGCAGTACTTC
>few|NA|TRBJ1-1|TRBV2
CASSEAGGNTEAFF
TGTGCCAGCAGTGAAGCGGGGGGTAACACTGAAGCTTTCTTT
>NA|TRBD1|TRBJ1-5|TRBV6-1
CASSRTGEWQPQHF
TGTGCCAGCAGTCGGACAGGGGAGTGGCAGCCCCAGCATTTT
>few|NA|TRBJ2-7|TRBV11-3
CASSLGEPYEQYF
TGTGCCAGCAGCTTAGGAGAGCCCTACGAGCAGTACTTC
>NA|TRBD1|TRBJ1-1|TRBV6-1
CASSRGQGNTEAFF
TGTGCCAGCAGTCGAGGACAGGGGAACACTGAAGCTTTCTTT
>NA|NA|TRBJ2-6|TRBV13
CASSPPGVSGANVLTF
TGTGCCAGCAGCCCCCCGGGGGTCTCTGGGGCCAACGTCCTGACTTTC
>few|NA|TRBJ2-5|TRBV4-2
CASSQDSQETQYF
TGTGCCAGCAGCCAAGACAGTCAAGAGACCCAGTACTTC
>NA|TRBD2|TRBJ2-5|TRBV5-4
CASSSNGGGKETQYF
TGTGCCAGCAGCTCGAACGGGGGGGGGAAAGAGACCCAGTACTTC
>NA|NA|TRBJ1-1|TRBV6-6
CASSWAGGSTEAFF
TGTGCCAGCAGTTGGGCCGGGGGGAGCACTGAAGCTTTCTTT
>few|TRBD2|TRBJ2-1|TRBV6-6
CASSYSPSGKGNEQFF
TGTGCCAGCAGTTACTCCCCTAGCGGGAAAGGAAATGAGCAGTTCTTC
>NA|TRBD1|TRBJ2-3|TRBV5-1
CASSRDRASPTDTQYF
TGCGCCAGCAGCCGGGACAGGGCTTCCCCCACAGATACGCAGTATTTT
>few|NA|TRBJ1-4|TRBV5-4
CASSLAARGDTSQKLFF
TGTGCCAGCAGCTTGGCGGCCCGGGGGGACACGAGTCAAAAACTGTTTTTT